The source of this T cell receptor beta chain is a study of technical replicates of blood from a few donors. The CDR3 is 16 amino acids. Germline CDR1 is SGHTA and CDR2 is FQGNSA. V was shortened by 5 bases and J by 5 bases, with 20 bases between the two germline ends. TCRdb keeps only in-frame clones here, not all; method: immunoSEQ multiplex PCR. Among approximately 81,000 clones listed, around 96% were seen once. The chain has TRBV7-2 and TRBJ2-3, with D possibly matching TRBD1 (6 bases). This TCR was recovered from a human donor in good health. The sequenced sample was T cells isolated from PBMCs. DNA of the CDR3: TGTGCCAGCAGCCCCCCCTTGGGGGCTCGGGGAGATACGCAGTATTTT. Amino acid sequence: CASSPPLGARGDTQYF.